This T cell receptor beta chain was retrieved from a study of CD8 T cells in Susac syndrome. CDR3 length: 14 residues. With V trimmed by 6 bases and J by 1 base, 3 bases remained unmatched. Germline-derived CDR1 and CDR2 are SNHLY and FYNNEI. Random hexamers primed reverse transcription of roughly 0.5 to 1 ug RNA. Amplification of TCR beta CDR3 was carried out by immunoSEQ multiplex PCR, which covered 54 Vbeta and 13 Jbeta segments. Each CDR3 protein is one row after TCRdb ran MiXCR on the immunoSEQ multiplex PCR reads. Among about 140,000 distinct CDR3 sequences listed, roughly 94% were seen once. The TCR sequence derives from a human donor in good health. V and J are TRBV2 and TRBJ1-1, with 9 bases identical to TRBD1. What was sequenced was CD4+ T cells from PBMCs. The CDR3 is CASSRQGENTEAFF. The CDR3 region has the DNA TGTGCCAGCAGCCGACAGGGGGAGAACACTGAAGCTTTCTTT.